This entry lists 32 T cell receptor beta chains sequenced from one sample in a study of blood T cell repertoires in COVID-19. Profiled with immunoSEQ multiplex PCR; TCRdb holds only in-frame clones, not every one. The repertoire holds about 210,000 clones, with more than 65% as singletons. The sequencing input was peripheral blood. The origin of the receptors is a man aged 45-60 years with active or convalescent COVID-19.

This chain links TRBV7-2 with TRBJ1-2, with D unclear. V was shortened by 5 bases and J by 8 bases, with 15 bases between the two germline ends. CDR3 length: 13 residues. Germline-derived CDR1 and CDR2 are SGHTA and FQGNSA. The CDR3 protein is CASSRLNSGGYTF. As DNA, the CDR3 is TGTGCCAGCAGCCGACTAAACTCGGGGGGCTACACCTTC.

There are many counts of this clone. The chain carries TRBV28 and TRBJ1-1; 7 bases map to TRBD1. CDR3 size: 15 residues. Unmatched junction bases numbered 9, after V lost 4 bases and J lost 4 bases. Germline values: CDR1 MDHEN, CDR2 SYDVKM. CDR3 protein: CASSSATGSVTEAFF. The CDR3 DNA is TGTGCCAGCAGTTCCGCGACAGGGTCCGTCACTGAAGCTTTCTTT.

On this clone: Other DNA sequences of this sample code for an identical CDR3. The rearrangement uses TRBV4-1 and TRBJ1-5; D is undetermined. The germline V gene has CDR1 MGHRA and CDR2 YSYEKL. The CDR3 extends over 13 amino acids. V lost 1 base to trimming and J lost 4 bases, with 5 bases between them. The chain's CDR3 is CASSQARNQPQHF. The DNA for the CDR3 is TGCGCCAGCAGCCAAGCCCGGAATCAGCCCCAGCATTTT.

CDR3 sequence: CASSYSTSAPSYEQYF. For the CDR3, the DNA is TGTGCCAGCAGTTACTCTACTAGCGCACCCTCCTACGAGCAGTACTTC. This chain connects TRBV6-2 or TRBV6-3 to TRBJ2-7, with TRBD2 matching 7 bases. The V segment lost 0 bases and the J segment 0 bases; nucleotides outside the gene matches: 5. Germline assignment: CDR1 MNHEY and CDR2 SVGEGT. The CDR3 has 16 residues.

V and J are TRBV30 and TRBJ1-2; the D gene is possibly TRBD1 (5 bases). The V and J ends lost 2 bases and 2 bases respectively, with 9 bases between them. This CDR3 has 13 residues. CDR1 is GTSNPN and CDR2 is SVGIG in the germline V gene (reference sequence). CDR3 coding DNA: TGTGCCTGGAGTAGTTCAGGGAACTATGGCTACACCTTC. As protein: CAWSSSGNYGYTF.

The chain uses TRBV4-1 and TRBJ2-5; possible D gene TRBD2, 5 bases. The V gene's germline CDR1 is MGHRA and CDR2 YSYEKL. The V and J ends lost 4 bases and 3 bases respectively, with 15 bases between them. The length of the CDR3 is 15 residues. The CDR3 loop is CASSRFAGREETQYF. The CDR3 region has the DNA TGCGCCAGCAGCCGCTTTGCGGGCCGAGAAGAGACCCAGTACTTC.

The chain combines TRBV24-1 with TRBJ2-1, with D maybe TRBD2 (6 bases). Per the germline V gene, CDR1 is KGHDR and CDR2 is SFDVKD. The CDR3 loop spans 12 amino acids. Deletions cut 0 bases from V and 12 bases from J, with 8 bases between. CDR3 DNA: TGTGCCACCAGTGATTTGGGGGGAGGGCAGTTCTTC. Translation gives CATSDLGGGQFF.

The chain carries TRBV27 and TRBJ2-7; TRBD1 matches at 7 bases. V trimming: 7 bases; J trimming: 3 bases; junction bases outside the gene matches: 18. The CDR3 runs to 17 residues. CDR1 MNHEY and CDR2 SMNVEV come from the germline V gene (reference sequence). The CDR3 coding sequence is TGTGCCAGCACAGAGGTCGTGATTCGGGACAGCTACTACGAGCAGTACTTC. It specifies CASTEVVIRDSYYEQYF.

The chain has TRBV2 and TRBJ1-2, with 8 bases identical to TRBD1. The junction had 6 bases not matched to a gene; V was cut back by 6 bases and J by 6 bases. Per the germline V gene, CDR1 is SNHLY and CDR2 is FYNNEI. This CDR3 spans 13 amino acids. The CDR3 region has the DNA TGTGCCAGCAGCCGACAGGGGAGGGATGGCTACACCTTC. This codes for CASSRQGRDGYTF.

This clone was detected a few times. CDR3 bases: TGCAGCGTTGGGGGGGGCAGAGGGACTGAAGCTTTCTTT. Amino acid sequence: CSVGGGRGTEAFF. The rearrangement joins TRBV29-1 to TRBJ1-1; possibly TRBD1 for D (6 bases). V lost 4 bases and J 5 bases, leaving 14 bases between the germline ends. CDR3 length: 13 amino acids. CDR1 and CDR2 (germline): SQVTM, ANQGSEA.

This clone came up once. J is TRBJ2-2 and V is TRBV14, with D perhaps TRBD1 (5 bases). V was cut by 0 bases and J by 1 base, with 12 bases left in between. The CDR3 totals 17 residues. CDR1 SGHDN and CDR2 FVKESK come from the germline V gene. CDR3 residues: CASSQELVRENTGELFF. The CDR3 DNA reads TGTGCCAGCAGCCAAGAATTGGTCAGGGAGAACACCGGGGAGCTGTTTTTT.

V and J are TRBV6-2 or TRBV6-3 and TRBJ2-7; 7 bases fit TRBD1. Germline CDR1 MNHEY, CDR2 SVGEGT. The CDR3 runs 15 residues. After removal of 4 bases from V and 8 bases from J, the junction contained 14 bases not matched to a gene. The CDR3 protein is CASSSGQVGSVKQYV. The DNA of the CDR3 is TGTGCCAGCAGTTCCGGACAGGTGGGGAGTGTGAAGCAGTACGTC.

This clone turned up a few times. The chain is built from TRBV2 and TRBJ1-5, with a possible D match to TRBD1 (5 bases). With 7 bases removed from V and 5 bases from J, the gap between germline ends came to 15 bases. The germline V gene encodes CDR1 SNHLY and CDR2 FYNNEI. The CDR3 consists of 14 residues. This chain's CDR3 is CASKGRQRDQPQHF. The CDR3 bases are TGTGCCAGCAAGGGGAGGCAGAGGGATCAGCCCCAGCATTTT. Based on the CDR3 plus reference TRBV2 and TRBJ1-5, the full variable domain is EPEVTQTPSHQVTQMGQEVILRCVPISNHLYFYWYRQILGQKVEFLVSFYNNEISEKSEIFDDQFSVERPDGSNFTLKIRSTKLEDSAMYFCASKGRQRDQPQHFGDGTRLSIL.

The CDR3 protein is CASSLYPFLGGGTGELFF. In nucleotides, the CDR3 is TGTGCCAGCAGCTTATACCCCTTTTTAGGGGGCGGCACCGGGGAGCTGTTTTTT. This chain links TRBV7-2 with TRBJ2-2; 7 bases map to TRBD1. The germline gives CDR1 SGHTA, CDR2 FQGNSA. Unmatched junction bases numbered 13, after V lost 2 bases and J lost 4 bases. The CDR3 contains 18 residues.

CDR3 sequence reads: CASSLVGTGTQDEQFF. The CDR3 bases are TGTGCCAGCAGCTTAGTAGGGACAGGGACCCAGGATGAGCAGTTCTTC. V usage is TRBV11-2 and J usage is TRBJ2-1; 9 positions match TRBD1. Germline trimming cut 1 base from V and 8 bases from J; bases unmatched to any gene: 9. The CDR3 is 16 amino acids. Germline V CDR1 and CDR2: SGHAT, FQNNGV. The full variable domain, with the rest looked up from reference TRBV11-2 and TRBJ2-1, is EAGVAQSPRYKIIEKRQSVAFWCNPISGHATLYWYQQILGQGPKLLIQFQNNGVVDDSQLPKDRFSAERLKGVDSTLKIQPAKLEDSAVYLCASSLVGTGTQDEQFFGPGTRLTVL.

CDR3 amino acids: CASSLQGPSNYGYTF. As DNA, the CDR3 is TGTGCCAGCAGCTTACAGGGCCCTTCTAACTATGGCTACACCTTC. The rearrangement joins TRBV7-2 to TRBJ1-2; tentatively, D is TRBD1 (5 bases). V dropped 2 bases and J dropped 0 bases, with 10 bases sitting between them. Germline V gene sequence: CDR1 SGHTA, CDR2 FQGNSA. The CDR3 is 15 residues long.

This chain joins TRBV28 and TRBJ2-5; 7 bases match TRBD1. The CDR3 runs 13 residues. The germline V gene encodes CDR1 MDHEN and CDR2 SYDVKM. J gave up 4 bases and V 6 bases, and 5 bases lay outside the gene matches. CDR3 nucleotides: TGTGCCAGCAGCACTACAGGGGCAGAGACCCAGTACTTC. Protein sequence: CASSTTGAETQYF.

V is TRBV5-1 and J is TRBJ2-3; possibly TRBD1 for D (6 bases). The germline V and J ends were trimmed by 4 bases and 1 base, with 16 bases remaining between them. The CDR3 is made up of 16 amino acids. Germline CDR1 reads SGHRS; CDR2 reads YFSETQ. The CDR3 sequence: CASSTYREAGTDTQYF. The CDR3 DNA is TGCGCCAGCAGCACTTACAGGGAAGCTGGCACAGATACGCAGTATTTT.

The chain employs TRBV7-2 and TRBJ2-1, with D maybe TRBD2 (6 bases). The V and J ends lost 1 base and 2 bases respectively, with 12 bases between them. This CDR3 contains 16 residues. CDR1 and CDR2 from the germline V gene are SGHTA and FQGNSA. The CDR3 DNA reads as TGTGCCAGCAGCTTAGAACCTAGCGTGACCTACAATGAGCAGTTCTTC. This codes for CASSLEPSVTYNEQFF.

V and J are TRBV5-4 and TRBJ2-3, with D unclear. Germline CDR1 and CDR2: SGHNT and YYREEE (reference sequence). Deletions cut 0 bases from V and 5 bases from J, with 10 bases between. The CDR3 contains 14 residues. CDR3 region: CASSLDIDIDTQYF. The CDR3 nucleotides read TGTGCCAGCAGCTTGGATATAGATATAGATACGCAGTATTTT.

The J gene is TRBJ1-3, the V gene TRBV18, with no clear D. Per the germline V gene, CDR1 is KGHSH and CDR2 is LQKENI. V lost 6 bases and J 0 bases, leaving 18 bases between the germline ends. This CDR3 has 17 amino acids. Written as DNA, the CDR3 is TGTGCCAGCTCCCTCTTTGACATTGAACTCTCTGGAAACACCATATATTTT. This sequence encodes CASSLFDIELSGNTIYF.

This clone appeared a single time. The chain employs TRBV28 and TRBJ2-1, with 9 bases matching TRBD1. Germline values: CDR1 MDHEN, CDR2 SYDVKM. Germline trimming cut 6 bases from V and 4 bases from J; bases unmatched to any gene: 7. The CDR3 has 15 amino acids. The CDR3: CASRRTGEKYNEQFF. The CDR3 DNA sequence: TGTGCCAGCAGAAGGACAGGGGAAAAGTACAATGAGCAGTTCTTC.

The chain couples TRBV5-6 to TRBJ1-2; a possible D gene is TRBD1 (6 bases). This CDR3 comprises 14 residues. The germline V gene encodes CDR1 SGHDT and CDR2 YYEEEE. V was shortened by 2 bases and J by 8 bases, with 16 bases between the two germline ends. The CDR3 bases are TGTGCCAGCAGCTTTCGTCGGGGGGGCGAAGGCTACACCTTC. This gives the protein CASSFRRGGEGYTF.

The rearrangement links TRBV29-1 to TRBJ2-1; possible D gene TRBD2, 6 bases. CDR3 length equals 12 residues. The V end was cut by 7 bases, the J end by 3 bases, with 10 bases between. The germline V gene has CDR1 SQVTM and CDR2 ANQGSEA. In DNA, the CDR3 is TGCAGCGCCCGGGAGAACTACAATGAGCAGTTCTTC. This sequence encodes CSARENYNEQFF.

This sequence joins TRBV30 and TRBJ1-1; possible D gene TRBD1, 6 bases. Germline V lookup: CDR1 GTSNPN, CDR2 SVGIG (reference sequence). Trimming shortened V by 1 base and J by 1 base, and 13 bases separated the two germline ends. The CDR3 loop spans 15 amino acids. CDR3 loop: CAWSEPLTGNTEAFF. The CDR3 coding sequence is TGTGCCTGGAGTGAACCCCTGACAGGGAACACTGAAGCTTTCTTT. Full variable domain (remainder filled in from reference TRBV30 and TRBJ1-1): SQTIHQWPATLVQPVGSPLSLECTVEGTSNPNLYWYRQAAGRGLQLLFYSVGIGQISSEVPQNLSASRPQDRQFILSSKKLLLSDSGFYLCAWSEPLTGNTEAFFGQGTRLTVV.

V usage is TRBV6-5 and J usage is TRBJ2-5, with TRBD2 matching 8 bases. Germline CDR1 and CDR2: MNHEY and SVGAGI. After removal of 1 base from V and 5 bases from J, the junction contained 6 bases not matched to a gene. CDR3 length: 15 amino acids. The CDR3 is CASSYWAAGDETQYF. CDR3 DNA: TGTGCCAGCAGTTACTGGGCAGCGGGGGACGAGACCCAGTACTTC.

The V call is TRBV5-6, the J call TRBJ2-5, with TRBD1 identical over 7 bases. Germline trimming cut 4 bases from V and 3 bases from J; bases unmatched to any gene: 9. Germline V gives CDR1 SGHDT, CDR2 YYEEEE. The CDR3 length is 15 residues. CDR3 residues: CASSPDRTGEETQYF. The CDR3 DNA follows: TGTGCCAGCAGCCCTGATCGGACAGGAGAAGAGACCCAGTACTTC.

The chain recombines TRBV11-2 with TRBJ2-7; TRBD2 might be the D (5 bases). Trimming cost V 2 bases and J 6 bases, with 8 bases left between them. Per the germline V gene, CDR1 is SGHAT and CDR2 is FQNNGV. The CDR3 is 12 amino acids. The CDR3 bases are TGTGCCAGCAGCTTACTGAGGGCCGAGCAGTACTTC. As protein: CASSLLRAEQYF.

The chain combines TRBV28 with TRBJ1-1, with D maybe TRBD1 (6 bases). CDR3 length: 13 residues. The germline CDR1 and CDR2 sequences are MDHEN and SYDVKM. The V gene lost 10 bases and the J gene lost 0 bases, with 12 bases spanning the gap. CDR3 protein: CATQGNMNTEAFF. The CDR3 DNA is TGTGCCACCCAGGGGAACATGAACACTGAAGCTTTCTTT.

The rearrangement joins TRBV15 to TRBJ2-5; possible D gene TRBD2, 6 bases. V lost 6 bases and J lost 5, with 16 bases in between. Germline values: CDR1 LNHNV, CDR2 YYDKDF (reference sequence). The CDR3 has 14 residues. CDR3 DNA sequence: TGTGCCACCAGGGTAGGCGGGATGGTCGAGACCCAGTACTTC. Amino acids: CATRVGGMVETQYF. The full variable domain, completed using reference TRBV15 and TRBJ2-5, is DAMVIQNPRYQVTQFGKPVTLSCSQTLNHNVMYWYQQKSSQAPKLLFHYYDKDFNNEADTPDNFQSRRPNTSFCFLDIRSPGLGDTAMYLCATRVGGMVETQYFGPGTRLLVL.

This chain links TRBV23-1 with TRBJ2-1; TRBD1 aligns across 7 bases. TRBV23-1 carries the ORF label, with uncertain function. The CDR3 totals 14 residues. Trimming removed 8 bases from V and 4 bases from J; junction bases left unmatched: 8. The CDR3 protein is CASGKGAWYNEQFF. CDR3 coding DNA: TGCGCCAGCGGGAAGGGGGCTTGGTACAATGAGCAGTTCTTC.

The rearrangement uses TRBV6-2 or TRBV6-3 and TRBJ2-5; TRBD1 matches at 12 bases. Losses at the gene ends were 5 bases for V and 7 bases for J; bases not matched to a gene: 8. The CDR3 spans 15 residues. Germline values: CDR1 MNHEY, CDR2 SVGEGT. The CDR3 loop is CASSPGTGGRGTQYF. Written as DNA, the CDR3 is TGTGCCAGCAGTCCCGGGACAGGGGGCCGAGGGACCCAGTACTTC.